The entry below gives a single T cell receptor (beta chain) sequence along with its context. CDR3 length equals 15 residues. The germline V and J ends were trimmed by 0 bases and 9 bases, with 18 bases remaining between them. Germline V gene sequence: CDR1 LGHNA, CDR2 YSLEER. This entry belongs to a study of control samples from healthy donors and cancer patients. The assay was immunoSEQ multiplex PCR, and TCRdb's table has in-frame clones only and misses some. The sample shows tens of thousands of clones, approximately 90% of them seen only once. Sequenced input: PBMCs. The chain is built from TRBV4-3 and TRBJ2-7; possibly TRBD2 for D (6 bases). This receptor was obtained from a young man with colorectal cancer. The CDR3 spells CASSQDRGTSGGQYF. The CDR3, as DNA: TGCGCCAGCAGCCAAGATCGGGGGACCTCCGGGGGGCAGTACTTC.